These 23 T cell receptor beta chains were all obtained from the same sample, sequenced in a study of blood T cell repertoires in COVID-19. Using immunoSEQ multiplex PCR, the repertoire was profiled, and TCRdb retains in-frame clones only, with some absent. The data show some 160,000 clones, around four fifths seen once. Sequenced sample: peripheral blood. The receptors stem from a woman of 80 years or more with COVID-19, enrolled during active disease.

This clone has a handful of counts. CDR3 DNA: TGTGCCAGCAACAGGGGGCATGGCGGGGAGCTGTTTTTT. Its translation is CASNRGHGGELFF. The J gene is TRBJ2-2, the V gene TRBV2; 9 positions agree with TRBD1. CDR3 length equals 13 residues. Germline CDR1 reads SNHLY; CDR2 reads FYNNEI. With 7 bases clipped from V and 7 bases from J, the junction kept 4 bases outside the gene matches.

CDR3 sequence: CASRSRTSGGGSSYNEQFF. DNA for the CDR3: TGTGCCAGCCGAAGCCGGACTAGCGGGGGGGGAAGCTCCTACAATGAGCAGTTCTTC. J is TRBJ2-1 and V is TRBV19; 15 bases align to TRBD2. CDR1 LNHDA and CDR2 SQIVND come from the germline V gene (reference sequence). The CDR3 consists of 19 residues. V lost 9 bases, J lost 0 bases, and 12 bases stayed unmatched.

In its sample, this clone was seen once. The J gene is TRBJ2-5, the V gene TRBV3-1 (or the pseudogene TRBV3-2), with D perhaps TRBD2 (5 bases). The CDR3 length is 13 residues. V lost 6 bases, J lost 3 bases, and 11 bases lay in between. Germline CDR1 is LGHDT and CDR2 is YNNKEL (reference sequence). This CDR3 reads CASSLTREETQYF. CDR3 DNA sequence: TGTGCCAGCAGTCTAACTAGGGAAGAGACCCAGTACTTC.

The genes are TRBV5-1 and TRBJ1-4; no clear D gene. This CDR3 comprises 14 residues. Germline CDR1 and CDR2: SGHRS and YFSETQ. Trimming shortened V by 1 base and J by 6 bases, and 10 bases separated the two germline ends. The CDR3 spells CASSLYGHDEKLFF. CDR3 in DNA: TGCGCCAGCAGCTTGTATGGCCATGATGAAAAACTGTTTTTT.

This sequence joins TRBV2 and TRBJ1-2, with D maybe TRBD1 (6 bases). Per the germline V gene, CDR1 is SNHLY and CDR2 is FYNNEI. CDR3 length: 14 amino acids. The V gene lost 1 base and the J gene lost 4 bases, with 10 bases spanning the gap. CDR3 sequence: CASSEGQAFYGYTF. In DNA form, the CDR3 reads TGTGCCAGCAGTGAAGGACAGGCTTTCTATGGCTACACCTTC.

The chain carries TRBV3-1 (or the pseudogene TRBV3-2) and TRBJ2-1; the D is unclear. The CDR3 spans 11 residues. Trimming took 3 bases from V and 10 from J, leaving 7 bases between them. Germline V gives CDR1 LGHDT, CDR2 YNNKEL (reference sequence). The CDR3 DNA reads as TGTGCCAGCAGCCAGATTCGGGAGCAGTTCTTC. It encodes CASSQIREQFF.

V is TRBV28 and J is TRBJ1-2; TRBD1 is a possible D gene (6 bases). The CDR3 extends over 16 amino acids. Between the trimmed V and J ends, which lost 4 bases and 4 bases, there was a span of 19 bases. Germline loops: CDR1 MDHEN, CDR2 SYDVKM. The CDR3 protein is CASSSPATRGGYGYTF. The DNA of the CDR3 is TGTGCCAGCAGTTCACCAGCCACCAGGGGCGGCTATGGCTACACCTTC.

The chain is built from TRBV3-1 (or the pseudogene TRBV3-2) and TRBJ2-7; 9 bases match TRBD1. CDR3 length: 14 residues. Germline loops: CDR1 LGHDT, CDR2 YNNKEL (reference sequence). Trimming took 8 bases from V and 2 from J; bases not matched to a gene: 7. Here the CDR3 DNA reads TGTGCCAGCCCAACGGGACAGGGTGCCTACGAGCAGTACTTC. This codes for CASPTGQGAYEQYF.

The chain couples TRBV5-6 to TRBJ2-2; D not resolved. The germline gives CDR1 SGHDT, CDR2 YYEEEE. The germline V and J ends were trimmed by 1 base and 7 bases, with 8 bases remaining between them. CDR3 length: 13 amino acids. The CDR3 loop reads CASSLSAVGELFF. DNA of the CDR3: TGTGCCAGCAGCTTGAGTGCGGTCGGGGAGCTGTTTTTT. The full variable domain, its missing parts supplied by reference TRBV5-6 and TRBJ2-2, is DAGVTQSPTHLIKTRGQQVTLRCSPKSGHDTVSWYQQALGQGPQFIFQYYEEEERQRGNFPDRFSGHQFPNYSSELNVNALLLGDSALYLCASSLSAVGELFFGEGSRLTVL.

This clone showed up just a few times. The chain couples TRBV7-8 to TRBJ1-4; the D gene is possibly TRBD1 (5 bases). CDR1 SGHVS and CDR2 FQNEAQ come from the germline V gene. V lost 10 bases, J lost 4 bases, and 16 bases lay in between. The CDR3 is made up of 14 amino acids. In DNA form, the CDR3 reads TGTGCCACCCTTCGGGGGACCGGTAATGAAAAACTGTTTTTT. Translating gives CATLRGTGNEKLFF.

This clone was seen more than once but under ten times. The rearrangement links TRBV19 to TRBJ2-3; 8 positions match TRBD1. J lost 4 bases, V lost 3 bases, and 12 bases had no gene match. The CDR3 covers 17 residues. CDR1 LNHDA and CDR2 SQIVND come from the germline V gene (reference sequence). The CDR3 sequence: CASSIRIRGQVPDTQYF. The CDR3 DNA follows: TGTGCCAGTAGTATTAGAATAAGGGGACAGGTCCCAGATACGCAGTATTTT.

The chain uses TRBV2 and TRBJ1-4, with a tentative D call TRBD1 (6 bases). From germline, CDR1 is SNHLY and CDR2 FYNNEI. The CDR3 is 13 residues long. V lost 11 bases to trimming and J lost 2 bases, with 12 bases between them. The CDR3 DNA is TGTGCCGGGAGAGGGGGTACTAATGAAAAACTGTTTTTT. This encodes CAGRGGTNEKLFF.

The V gene is TRBV28, the J gene TRBJ1-1; D is ambiguous. Germline loops: CDR1 MDHEN, CDR2 SYDVKM. Trimming stripped 7 bases from V and 5 bases from J, with 17 bases between. This CDR3 is 14 amino acids long. CDR3 in DNA: TGTGCCAGCACCCCGAGGGCGGCCCGGACTGAAGCTTTCTTT. It codes for CASTPRAARTEAFF.

This chain connects TRBV7-8 to TRBJ1-2; D gene unclear. Germline-derived CDR1 and CDR2 are SGHVS and FQNEAQ. The ends were cut back, 1 base at V and 5 bases at J, with 11 bases in the middle. The CDR3 totals 14 residues. The chain's CDR3 is CASSLDGVIYGYTF. DNA for the CDR3: TGTGCCAGCAGCTTAGACGGAGTCATTTATGGCTACACCTTC.

The CDR3 protein is CASSLPGQGWHF. The CDR3, as DNA: TGTGCCAGCTCACTCCCGGGACAGGGATGGCATTTT. The rearrangement links TRBV18 to TRBJ1-5; 9 bases line up with TRBD1. Trimming at V came to 4 bases and at J to 15 bases, leaving 7 bases not matched to a gene. CDR1 and CDR2 from the germline V gene are KGHSH and LQKENI. The CDR3 length is 12 residues. Supplemented by reference TRBV18 and TRBJ1-5, the full variable domain reads NAGVMQNPRHLVRRRGQEARLRCSPMKGHSHVYWYRQLPEEGLKFMVYLQKENIIDESGMPKERFSAEFPKEGPSILRIQQVVRGDSAAYFCASSLPGQGWHFGDGTRLSIL.

The V gene is TRBV7-3, the J gene TRBJ2-2, with D possibly matching TRBD1 (5 bases). V lost 5 bases and J lost 6, with 10 bases in between. CDR3 size: 13 residues. CDR1 and CDR2 (germline): SGHTA, FQGTGA. In DNA form, the CDR3 reads TGTGCCAGCAGCACCACAGGTCCCGGGGAGCTGTTTTTT. It is translated as CASSTTGPGELFF. Complete variable domain (other parts from reference TRBV7-3 and TRBJ2-2): GAGVSQTPSNKVTEKGKYVELRCDPISGHTALYWYRQSLGQGPEFLIYFQGTGAADDSGLPNDRFFAVRPEGSVSTLKIQRTERGDSAVYLCASSTTGPGELFFGEGSRLTVL.

The chain couples TRBV5-8 to TRBJ1-5, with 9 bases fitting TRBD1. V was clipped by 6 bases and J by 5 bases; unmatched bases: 3. Looked up from germline, CDR1 is SGHTS and CDR2 is YDEGEE. The CDR3 is 13 amino acids. The chain's CDR3 is CASNRQGDQPQHF. The CDR3 region has the DNA TGTGCCAGCAACAGACAGGGGGATCAGCCCCAGCATTTT.

CDR3 nucleotides: TGTGCCAGCAGCCAAGTGGGCGACCCAACTAATGAAAAACTGTTTTTT. It yields the protein CASSQVGDPTNEKLFF. This chain joins TRBV3-1 (or the pseudogene TRBV3-2) and TRBJ1-4; D uncertain. The CDR3 is made up of 16 amino acids. The ends were cut back, 1 base at V and 0 bases at J, with 9 bases in the middle. Germline CDR1 and CDR2: LGHDT and YNNKEL (reference sequence).

The chain recombines TRBV18 with TRBJ2-2; no clear D gene. V dropped 6 bases and J dropped 4 bases, with 9 bases sitting between them. The CDR3 loop spans 13 amino acids. Germline V gives CDR1 KGHSH, CDR2 LQKENI. The CDR3 coding sequence is TGTGCCAGCTCCGCGTGGTCCACCGGGGAGCTGTTTTTT. It encodes CASSAWSTGELFF.

This clone was detected only once. The V and J genes are TRBV2 and TRBJ2-7; no clear D gene. Trimming took off 8 bases at V and 5 bases at J, with 13 bases between the two ends. The germline gives CDR1 SNHLY, CDR2 FYNNEI. The CDR3 consists of 12 residues. DNA for the CDR3: TGTGCCAGCGCCCTCGCGGTCGACGAGCAGTACTTC. Residues: CASALAVDEQYF.

The rearrangement joins TRBV3-1 (or the pseudogene TRBV3-2) to TRBJ1-2; possible D gene TRBD1, 6 bases. Germline V gene lookup returns CDR1 LGHDT and CDR2 YNNKEL (reference sequence). V lost 4 bases and J lost 0, with 21 bases in between. The CDR3 is 18 residues long. The CDR3 DNA reads TGTGCCAGCAGCCTCCGGGGGGGCAGGGCCCGAGCTAACTATGGCTACACCTTC. Its protein product is CASSLRGGRARANYGYTF.

The CDR3 DNA reads TGTGCCAGCAGCTTGCCCCTGCGTGAGCAGTACTTC. Amino acid sequence: CASSLPLREQYF. The V gene is TRBV5-6, the J gene TRBJ2-7; no clear D. Germline V lookup: CDR1 SGHDT, CDR2 YYEEEE. V gave up 1 base and J gave up 7 bases, with 9 bases separating them. This CDR3 spans 12 amino acids.

V and J are TRBV5-5 and TRBJ2-4; 9 positions match TRBD1. The CDR3 extends over 14 amino acids. V trimming: 4 bases; J trimming: 7 bases; junction bases outside the gene matches: 6. Germline CDR1 is SGHKS and CDR2 is YYEKEE (reference sequence). CDR3 sequence (DNA): TGTGCCAGCAGCGGCGGGACAGGGATGAACATTCAGTACTTC. The encoded protein is CASSGGTGMNIQYF.